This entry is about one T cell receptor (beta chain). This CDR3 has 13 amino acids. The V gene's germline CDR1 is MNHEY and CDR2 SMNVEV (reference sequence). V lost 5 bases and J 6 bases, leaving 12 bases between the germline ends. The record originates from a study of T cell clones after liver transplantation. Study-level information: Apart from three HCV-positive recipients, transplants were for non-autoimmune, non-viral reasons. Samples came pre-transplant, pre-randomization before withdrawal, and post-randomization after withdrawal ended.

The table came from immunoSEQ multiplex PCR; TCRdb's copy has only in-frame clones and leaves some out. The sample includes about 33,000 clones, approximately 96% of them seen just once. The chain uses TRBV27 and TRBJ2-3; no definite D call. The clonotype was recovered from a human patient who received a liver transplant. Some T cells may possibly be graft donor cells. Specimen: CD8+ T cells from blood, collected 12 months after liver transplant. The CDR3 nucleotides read TGTGCCAGCAGTATTTCTCTTCCTGATACGCAGTATTTT. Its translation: CASSISLPDTQYF.